A selection of T cell receptor beta chains follows, all from one sample in a study of cytomegalovirus exposure and HLA in healthy donors. The data were produced by immunoSEQ multiplex PCR, yet TCRdb's version contains in-frame clones alone and is incomplete. The data hold roughly 200,000 clones, with around 80% observed a single time. The sequencing input was PBMCs. The receptors come from a woman aged 40 to 50 in good health and CMV-seronegative. The CDR3 runs from the conserved cysteine through the conserved F or W. Each record gives: V gene, J gene, D gene, clone size, CDR3 DNA, CDR3 protein. A D gene is named only where the DNA matches it firmly. Clone size appears in some rows only: once, few, many, or a class for an expanded clone.

TRBV19	TRBJ2-3	TRBD2	.	TGTGCCAGTAGCTCAGGACTAGCGGGGGGGCAGACAGATACGCAGTATTTT	CASSSGLAGGQTDTQYF
TRBV7-9	TRBJ1-6	TRBD1	.	TGTGCCTTAACAGGGGGGGGTTCACCCCTCCACTTT	CALTGGGSPLHF
TRBV7-9	TRBJ2-7	TRBD1	.	TGTGCCAGCAGCCCCCGGACAGGGAACGGGTACGAGCAGTACTTC	CASSPRTGNGYEQYF
TRBV6-6	TRBJ2-7	.	.	TGTGCCAGCAGTTACCTCCAGGGGCCCTACGAGCAGTACTTC	CASSYLQGPYEQYF
TRBV7-8	TRBJ2-3	TRBD2	.	TGTGCCAGCAGCTTAGGGGCTAGCGGGAGGGGTAGCACAGATACGCAGTATTTT	CASSLGASGRGSTDTQYF
TRBV6-5	TRBJ1-2	TRBD1	once	TGTGCCAGCAGGAGTACAGGGGTCCATGGCTACACCTTC	CASRSTGVHGYTF
TRBV5-4	TRBJ1-2	TRBD1	.	TGTGCCAGCAGCTCTGCAGGGGGCATTGGCTACACCTTC	CASSSAGGIGYTF
TRBV5-1	TRBJ1-4	TRBD1	.	TGCGCCAGCAGCTTGGAGGGGGACAGGGGGGAAAAACTGTTTTTT	CASSLEGDRGEKLFF
TRBV7-6	TRBJ1-2	.	.	TGTGCCAGCAGCTTAGAGTCCGGAGGGGCCTACTATGGCTACACCTTC	CASSLESGGAYYGYTF
TRBV7-8	TRBJ1-1	.	.	TGTGCCAGCACCATAGGGGGGGGTAGTCTGACTGAAGCTTTCTTT	CASTIGGGSLTEAFF
TRBV14	TRBJ2-1	TRBD2	.	TGTGCCAGCAGCCAAGCGGGAGCTAGCGGGGGGGTAGGTGAGCAGTTCTTC	CASSQAGASGGVGEQFF
TRBV28	TRBJ2-7	TRBD1	.	TGTGCCAGCAGCCTCGACAGGGTCGAGCAGTACTTC	CASSLDRVEQYF
TRBV10-1	TRBJ2-7	TRBD1	few	TGCGCCACCCGGGACAGGGGAGCCGAGCAGTACTTC	CATRDRGAEQYF
TRBV12-5	TRBJ1-2	.	.	TGTGCTAGTGCCCCGGGAGGGGCAGGCTATGGCTACACCTTC	CASAPGGAGYGYTF
TRBV7-2	TRBJ2-2	TRBD2	.	TGTGCCAGCAGCCGAGCGGGAGGGAACACCGGGGAGCTGTTTTTT	CASSRAGGNTGELFF
TRBV7-9	TRBJ2-7	.	.	TGTGCCAGCAGCTTAAGTGAAGGGCGGGACGAGCAGTACTTC	CASSLSEGRDEQYF
TRBV30	TRBJ1-1	TRBD1	.	TGTGCCTGGAGCGGCCAAGGGACAGGGAGCAGGGCTTTCTTT	CAWSGQGTGSRAFF
TRBV6-1	TRBJ1-6	.	.	TGTGCCAGCAGTGGGGTCTCCCTCGGGTCACCCCTCCACTTT	CASSGVSLGSPLHF
TRBV28	TRBJ1-2	TRBD1	few	TGTGCCAGCAGCCAGGGACAGGGGTCCTATGGCTACACCTTC	CASSQGQGSYGYTF
TRBV5-4	TRBJ2-7	.	.	TGTGCCAGCAGCGCGGGCCACGAGCAGTACTTC	CASSAGHEQYF
TRBV27	TRBJ2-2	.	.	TGTGCCAGCAGTAATCCGGGACACTACACCGGGGAGCTGTTTTTT	CASSNPGHYTGELFF
TRBV5-5	TRBJ2-5	TRBD2	.	TGTGCCAGCAGCTTGGAGGTAGCGGGAACGAGAGAGACCCAGTACTTC	CASSLEVAGTRETQYF